Shown below are 17 T cell receptor beta chains from a single sample sequenced in a study of T-cell reconstitution after alpha-beta-depleted transplantation in children. A TCRbeta library incorporating unique molecular identifiers was prepared. TCRdb passed the PCR reads through MiXCR, listing each CDR3 protein once. Seen here are some 240,000 distinct CDR3 sequences, more than 10% observed once, and the top ten hold approximately 2.4%. The sample in question was PBMCs from the stem cell graft donor, obtained from the stem cell graft. The receptor source for this set is a human donor who donated a stem cell graft to a child with acute lymphoblastic leukemia.

This clonotype was seen ten or more times. The chain carries TRBV11-2 and TRBJ1-2, with D possibly TRBD1 on 6 matching bases. The CDR3 runs 14 residues. CDR1 is SGHAT and CDR2 is FQNNGV in the germline V gene. The V end was cut by 5 bases, the J end by 4 bases, with 14 bases between. Here the CDR3 DNA reads TGTGCCAGCAGCCGCCTGGACAGCAGCTATGGCTACACCTTC. This gives the protein CASSRLDSSYGYTF.

The table lists this clonotype with many counts. Being one base from a much bigger clone, this may be a read error. The V and J genes are TRBV4-2 and TRBJ2-6; the match to TRBD2 covers 9 bases. CDR1 and CDR2 from the germline V gene are LGHNA and YNFKEQ. The CDR3 contains 16 residues. In DNA form, the CDR3 reads TGTGCCAGCAGCCAAGATAGCGGGAGTGGGGCCAACGGCCTGACTTTC. Its protein product is CASSQDSGSGANGLTF.

In this sample, this clonotype turned up many times. V and J are TRBV5-1 and TRBJ2-7; D unresolved. The V gene's germline CDR1 is SGHRS and CDR2 YFSETQ. The V gene lost 4 bases and the J gene lost 6 bases, with 14 bases spanning the gap. The CDR3 covers 13 residues. The DNA for the CDR3 is TGCGCCAGCAGCCTCGATAACCAAGCCGAGCAGTACTTC. Protein: CASSLDNQAEQYF.

On this clonotype itself: A much larger clonotype is one base distant, so this may be a read error. The chain combines TRBV6-2 or TRBV6-3 with TRBJ2-1, with D unresolved. CDR1 and CDR2 (germline): MNHEY, SVGEGT. Trimming pared 4 bases from V and 9 bases from J, leaving 10 bases between. The CDR3 has 12 amino acids. CDR3 in amino acids: CASSFDGFEQFF. CDR3 coding DNA: TGTGCCAGCAGTTTCGACGGGTTTGAGCAGTTCTTC.

This clonotype was observed a few times. V gene TRBV29-1 combines with J gene TRBJ1-2; D possibly corresponds to TRBD1 (6 bases). Germline V gene data show CDR1 as SQVTM and CDR2 as ANQGSEA. This CDR3 spans 14 amino acids. V was cut by 5 bases and J by 0 bases, with 13 bases left in between. CDR3 sequence: CSVLLRGSNYGYTF. The CDR3 coding sequence is TGCAGCGTTCTCCTGAGGGGGTCTAACTATGGCTACACCTTC.

This clonotype showed up many times. The chain carries TRBV27 and TRBJ1-4; D is ambiguous. The length of the CDR3 is 15 residues. Trimming stripped 7 bases from V and 3 bases from J, with 15 bases between. Germline lookup yields CDR1 MNHEY and CDR2 SMNVEV (reference sequence). Here the CDR3 DNA reads TGTGCCAGCACTCTGGGAAGGTTCCCTAATGAAAAACTGTTTTTT. This sequence encodes CASTLGRFPNEKLFF.

This clonotype occurred many times. This chain links TRBV29-1 with TRBJ2-1; D not resolved. Germline CDR1 SQVTM, CDR2 ANQGSEA. V was shortened by 5 bases and J by 2 bases, with 7 bases between the two germline ends. The CDR3 is 12 residues long. CDR3 bases: TGCAGCGTTAGCAGGACCTACAATGAGCAGTTCTTC. This gives the protein CSVSRTYNEQFF.

The gene calls are TRBV4-2 and TRBJ2-1; 8 positions match TRBD1. This CDR3 spans 15 amino acids. Germline V gene data show CDR1 as LGHNA and CDR2 as YNFKEQ. V shed 0 bases, J shed 9 bases, and the junction held 7 bases outside the gene matches. For the CDR3, the DNA is TGTGCCAGCAGCCAAGATGGGACAGGATGGGTTGAGCAGTTCTTC. This codes for CASSQDGTGWVEQFF.

Ten or more counts support this clonotype. The V gene is TRBV11-2, the J gene TRBJ2-5, with D unresolved. CDR3 length: 15 residues. Trimming took off 1 base at V and 5 bases at J, with 14 bases between the two ends. Germline V gene sequence: CDR1 SGHAT, CDR2 FQNNGV. DNA of the CDR3: TGTGCCAGCAGCTTAGGTAGTTCTTCTCGGGAGACCCAGTACTTC. Amino acid sequence: CASSLGSSSRETQYF.

The count of this clonotype is one. This clone may be a read error of a much larger clone one base away. J is TRBJ2-2 and V is TRBV19; TRBD1 matches 7 bases. Looked up from germline, CDR1 is LNHDA and CDR2 is SQIVND (reference sequence). This CDR3 region has 14 residues. With 9 bases clipped from V and 4 bases from J, the junction kept 8 bases outside the gene matches. CDR3 sequence (DNA): TGTGCCAGAAGTGCTCACAGGGGCACCGGGGAGCTGTTTTTT. Its translation: CARSAHRGTGELFF.

With respect to this clonotype: A read error may be the cause here, since a much bigger clone is one base away. The missing conserved phenylalanine or tryptophan at the end of this CDR3 makes a read error likely. The rearrangement links TRBV12-3 or TRBV12-4 to TRBJ1-2; D remains ambiguous. The CDR3 runs 14 residues. The CDR3 sequence is CASGLGGDDYGYTL. CDR3 bases: TGTGCCAGCGGTTTAGGTGGGGATGACTATGGCTACACCCTC.

This clonotype was seen repeatedly, ten times or more. V and J are TRBV3-1 and TRBJ2-5; a weak D match, TRBD1 (5 bases). Trimming pared 4 bases from V and 4 bases from J, leaving 13 bases between. This CDR3 is 14 amino acids long. The V gene's germline CDR1 is LGHDT and CDR2 YNNKEL (reference sequence). The CDR3 sequence is CASSPRQRRETQYF. The DNA for the CDR3 is TGTGCCAGCAGCCCCCGACAGAGGCGAGAGACCCAGTACTTC.

This clonotype has a count of ten or more. This chain uses TRBV5-1 with TRBJ1-1, with 9 positions matching TRBD1. V was pared by 0 bases and J by 6 bases, with 6 bases of the junction left unmatched. The germline V gene has CDR1 SGHRS and CDR2 YFSETQ. CDR3 length: 15 residues. The CDR3 protein is CASSLADRQGAEAFF. The DNA for the CDR3 is TGCGCCAGCAGCTTGGCGGACCGACAGGGGGCTGAAGCTTTCTTT.

The chain combines TRBV12-3 or TRBV12-4 with TRBJ2-1; D unclear. V lost 6 bases and J 8 bases, leaving 8 bases between the germline ends. CDR3 size: 11 residues. The CDR3 region has the DNA TGTGCCAGCAGCCCCGCGGATGAGCAGTTCTTC. This encodes CASSPADEQFF.

The chain uses TRBV7-9 and TRBJ2-1; no reliable D call. Germline V gene data show CDR1 as SEHNR and CDR2 as FQNEAQ (reference sequence). Trimming stripped 0 bases from V and 5 bases from J, with 14 bases between. The CDR3 loop spans 16 amino acids. The CDR3: CASSLAVTNYDNEQFF. In nucleotides, the CDR3 is TGTGCCAGCAGCTTAGCCGTGACAAATTACGACAATGAGCAGTTCTTC. Full variable domain (outside the CDR3, taken from reference TRBV7-9 and TRBJ2-1): DTGVSQNPRHKITKRGQNVTFRCDPISEHNRLYWYRQTLGQGPEFLTYFQNEAQLEKSRLLSDRFSAERPKGSFSTLEIQRTEQGDSAMYLCASSLAVTNYDNEQFFGPGTRLTVL.

The rearrangement links TRBV7-9 to TRBJ1-6; possible D gene TRBD1, 5 bases. The germline V gene encodes CDR1 SEHNR and CDR2 FQNEAQ (reference sequence). V lost 6 bases, J lost 8 bases, and 20 bases lay in between. The CDR3 runs 16 residues. CDR3 coding DNA: TGTGCCAGCAGATCACTAACCCCTGACAGTCATTCACCCCTCCACTTT. Translating gives CASRSLTPDSHSPLHF.

The table lists this clonotype with many counts. The chain combines TRBV10-3 with TRBJ1-1; TRBD1 might be the D (6 bases). The CDR3 loop spans 12 amino acids. The V end lost 7 bases, the J end lost 8 bases, and 14 bases lay between the germline ends. Germline loops: CDR1 ENHRY, CDR2 SYGVKD. The CDR3 sequence: CAIKSAGEEAFF. In nucleotides, the CDR3 is TGTGCCATCAAGTCGGCAGGGGAGGAAGCTTTCTTT.